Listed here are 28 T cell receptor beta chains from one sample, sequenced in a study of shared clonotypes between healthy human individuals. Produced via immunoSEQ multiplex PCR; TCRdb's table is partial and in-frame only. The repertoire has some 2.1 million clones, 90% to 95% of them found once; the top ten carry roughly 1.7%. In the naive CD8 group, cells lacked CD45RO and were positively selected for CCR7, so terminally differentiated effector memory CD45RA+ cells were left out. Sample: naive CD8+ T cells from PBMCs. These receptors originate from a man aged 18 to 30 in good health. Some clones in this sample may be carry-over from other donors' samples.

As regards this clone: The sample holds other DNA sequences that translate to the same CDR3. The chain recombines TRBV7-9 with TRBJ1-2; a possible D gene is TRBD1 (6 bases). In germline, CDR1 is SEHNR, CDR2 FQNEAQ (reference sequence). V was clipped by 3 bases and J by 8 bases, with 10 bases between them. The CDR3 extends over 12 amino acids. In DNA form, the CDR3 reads TGTGCCAGCAGCTTTGGGCAGGGGGGCTACACCTTC. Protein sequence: CASSFGQGGYTF.

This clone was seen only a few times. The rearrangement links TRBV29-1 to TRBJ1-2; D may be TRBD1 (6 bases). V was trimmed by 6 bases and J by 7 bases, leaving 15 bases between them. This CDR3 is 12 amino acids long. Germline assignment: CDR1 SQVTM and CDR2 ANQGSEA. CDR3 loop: CSVPRSGAGYTF. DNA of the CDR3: TGCAGCGTCCCTCGCTCAGGGGCTGGCTACACCTTC.

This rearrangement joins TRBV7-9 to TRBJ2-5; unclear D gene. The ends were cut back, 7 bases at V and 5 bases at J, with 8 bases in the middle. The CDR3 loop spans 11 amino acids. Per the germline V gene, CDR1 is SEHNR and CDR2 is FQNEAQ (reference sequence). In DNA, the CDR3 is TGTGCCAGCAAAGGGCCGGAGACCCAGTACTTC. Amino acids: CASKGPETQYF.

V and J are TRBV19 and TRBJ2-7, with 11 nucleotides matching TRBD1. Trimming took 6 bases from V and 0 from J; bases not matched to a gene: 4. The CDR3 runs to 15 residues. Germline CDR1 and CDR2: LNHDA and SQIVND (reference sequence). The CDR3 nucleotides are TGTGCCAGTAGCTCCGGGACAGGGGGCTCCTACGAGCAGTACTTC. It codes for CASSSGTGGSYEQYF.

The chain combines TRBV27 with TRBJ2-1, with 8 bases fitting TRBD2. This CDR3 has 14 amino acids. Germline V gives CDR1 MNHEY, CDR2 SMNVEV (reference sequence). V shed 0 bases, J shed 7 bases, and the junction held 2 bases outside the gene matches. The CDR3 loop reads CASSLSTSANEQFF. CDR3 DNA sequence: TGTGCCAGCAGTTTATCGACTAGCGCTAATGAGCAGTTCTTC.

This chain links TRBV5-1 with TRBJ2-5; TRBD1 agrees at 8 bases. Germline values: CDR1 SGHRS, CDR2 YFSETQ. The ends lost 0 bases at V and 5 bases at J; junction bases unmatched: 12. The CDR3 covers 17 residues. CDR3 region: CASSLAQDRVIGETQYF. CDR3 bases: TGCGCCAGCAGCTTGGCACAGGACAGGGTAATTGGGGAGACCCAGTACTTC.

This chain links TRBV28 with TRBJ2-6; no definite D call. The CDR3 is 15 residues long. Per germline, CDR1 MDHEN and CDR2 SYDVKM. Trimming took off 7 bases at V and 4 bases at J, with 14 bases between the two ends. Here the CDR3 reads CASITLSPGANVLTF. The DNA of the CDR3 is TGTGCCAGCATTACGCTCAGTCCGGGGGCCAACGTCCTGACTTTC.

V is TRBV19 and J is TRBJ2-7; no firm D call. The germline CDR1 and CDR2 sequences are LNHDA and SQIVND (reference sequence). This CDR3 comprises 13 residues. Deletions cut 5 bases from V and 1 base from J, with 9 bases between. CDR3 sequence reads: CASSARTSYEQYF. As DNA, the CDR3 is TGTGCCAGTAGTGCCCGTACTTCCTACGAGCAGTACTTC.

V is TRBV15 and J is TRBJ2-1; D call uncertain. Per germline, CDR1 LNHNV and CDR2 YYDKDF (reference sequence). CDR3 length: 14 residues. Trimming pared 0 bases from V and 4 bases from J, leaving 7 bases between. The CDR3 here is CATSRDTRYNEQFF. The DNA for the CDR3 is TGTGCCACCAGCAGAGATACGCGGTACAATGAGCAGTTCTTC.

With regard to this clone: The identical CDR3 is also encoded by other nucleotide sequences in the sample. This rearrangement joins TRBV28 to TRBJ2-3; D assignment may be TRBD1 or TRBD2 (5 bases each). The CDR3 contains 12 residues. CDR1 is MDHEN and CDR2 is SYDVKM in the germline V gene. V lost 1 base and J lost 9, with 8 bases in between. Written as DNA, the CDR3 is TGTGCCAGCAGTTTATTACGGGACACGCAGTATTTT. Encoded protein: CASSLLRDTQYF.

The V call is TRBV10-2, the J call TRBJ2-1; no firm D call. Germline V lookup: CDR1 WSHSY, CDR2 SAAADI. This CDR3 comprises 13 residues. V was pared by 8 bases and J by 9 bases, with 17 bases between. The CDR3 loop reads CASGLSLIREQFF. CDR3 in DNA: TGCGCCAGCGGTTTGTCGTTGATCCGTGAGCAGTTCTTC.

The CDR3 DNA sequence: TGCGCCAGCAGCCAAGATGGGAGCGAGCAGTACTTC. It specifies CASSQDGSEQYF. The rearrangement uses TRBV4-1 and TRBJ2-7; perhaps TRBD2 as D (5 bases). The CDR3 extends over 12 amino acids. Looked up from germline, CDR1 is MGHRA and CDR2 is YSYEKL. With 0 bases removed from V and 6 bases from J, the gap between germline ends came to 6 bases.

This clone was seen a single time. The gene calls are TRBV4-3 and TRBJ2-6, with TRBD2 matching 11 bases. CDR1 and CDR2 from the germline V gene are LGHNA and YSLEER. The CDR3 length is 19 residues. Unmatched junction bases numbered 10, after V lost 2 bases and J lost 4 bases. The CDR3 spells CASSQRLAGRVVGANVLTF. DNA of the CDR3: TGCGCCAGCAGCCAACGACTAGCGGGAAGAGTAGTGGGGGCCAACGTCCTGACTTTC.

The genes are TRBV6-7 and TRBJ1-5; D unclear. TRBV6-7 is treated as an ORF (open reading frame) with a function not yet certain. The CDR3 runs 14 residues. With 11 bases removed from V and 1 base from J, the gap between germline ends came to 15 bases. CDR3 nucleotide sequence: TGTGCCGGCGGGCCTGGTACGAGCAATCAGCCCCAGCATTTT. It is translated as CAGGPGTSNQPQHF.

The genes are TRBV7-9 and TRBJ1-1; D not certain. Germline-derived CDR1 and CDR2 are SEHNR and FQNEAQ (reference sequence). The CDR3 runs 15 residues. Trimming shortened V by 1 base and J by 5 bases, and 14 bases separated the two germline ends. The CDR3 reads CASSLGRASGTEAFF. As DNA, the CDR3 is TGTGCCAGCAGCTTAGGTCGCGCCTCAGGAACTGAAGCTTTCTTT.

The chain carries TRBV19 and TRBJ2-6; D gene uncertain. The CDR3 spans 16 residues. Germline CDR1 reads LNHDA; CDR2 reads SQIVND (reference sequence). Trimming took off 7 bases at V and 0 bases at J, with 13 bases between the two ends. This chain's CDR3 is CASTPRNPSGANVLTF. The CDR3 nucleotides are TGTGCCAGTACTCCTCGGAACCCCTCTGGGGCCAACGTCCTGACTTTC.

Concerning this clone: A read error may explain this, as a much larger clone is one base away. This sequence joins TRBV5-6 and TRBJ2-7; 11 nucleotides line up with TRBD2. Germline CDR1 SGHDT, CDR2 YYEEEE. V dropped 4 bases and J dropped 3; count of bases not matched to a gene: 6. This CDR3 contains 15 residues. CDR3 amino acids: CASSQETSGNYEQYF. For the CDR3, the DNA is TGTGCCAGCAGCCAAGAGACTAGCGGGAACTACGAGCAGTACTTC.

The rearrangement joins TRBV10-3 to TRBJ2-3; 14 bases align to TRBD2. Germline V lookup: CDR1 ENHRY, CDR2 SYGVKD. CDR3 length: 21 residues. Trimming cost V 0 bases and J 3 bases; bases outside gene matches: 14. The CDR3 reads CAISESTAGTSGSRGTDTQYF. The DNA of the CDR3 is TGTGCCATCAGTGAGTCAACGGCCGGGACTAGCGGGAGCCGGGGGACAGATACGCAGTATTTT.

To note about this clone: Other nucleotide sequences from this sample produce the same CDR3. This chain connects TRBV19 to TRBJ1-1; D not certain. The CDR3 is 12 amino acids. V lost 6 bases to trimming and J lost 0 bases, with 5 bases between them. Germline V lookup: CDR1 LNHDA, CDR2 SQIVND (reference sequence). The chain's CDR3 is CASSRLNTEAFF. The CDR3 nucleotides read TGTGCCAGTAGCAGACTGAACACTGAAGCTTTCTTT. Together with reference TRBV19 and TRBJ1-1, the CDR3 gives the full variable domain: DGGITQSPKYLFRKEGQNVTLSCEQNLNHDAMYWYRQDPGQGLRLIYYSQIVNDFQKGDIAEGYSVSREKKESFPLTVTSAQKNPTAFYLCASSRLNTEAFFGQGTRLTVV.

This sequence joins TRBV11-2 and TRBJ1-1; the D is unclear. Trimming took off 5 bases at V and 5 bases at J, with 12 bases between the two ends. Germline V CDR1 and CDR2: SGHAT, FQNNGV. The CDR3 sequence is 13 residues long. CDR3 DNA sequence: TGTGCCAGCAGCCCGCCCCCATGGACTGAAGCTTTCTTT. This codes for CASSPPPWTEAFF.

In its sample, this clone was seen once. The CDR3 reads CASSLVTLGAEQYF. As DNA, the CDR3 is TGTGCCAGCAGCTTAGTTACCCTGGGGGCCGAGCAGTACTTC. The rearrangement joins TRBV7-9 to TRBJ2-7; D is perhaps TRBD1 (6 bases). The CDR3 is 14 residues long. Germline V CDR1 and CDR2: SEHNR, FQNEAQ (reference sequence). V lost 1 base and J 6 bases, leaving 13 bases between the germline ends.

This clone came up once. The CDR3 DNA is TGTGCCAGCAGCCCTGGAACAGGGGTATTTCAGCCCCAGCATTTT. It translates to CASSPGTGVFQPQHF. The chain combines TRBV9 with TRBJ1-5; 7 bases map to TRBD1. Germline lookup yields CDR1 SGDLS and CDR2 YYNGEE. V lost 4 bases and J lost 6; bases outside the gene matches: 10. The CDR3 length is 15 residues.

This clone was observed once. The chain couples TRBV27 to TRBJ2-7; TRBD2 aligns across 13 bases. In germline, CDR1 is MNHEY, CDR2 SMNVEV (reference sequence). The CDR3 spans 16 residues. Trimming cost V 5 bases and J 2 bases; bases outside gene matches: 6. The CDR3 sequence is CASSPRTSGGPYEQYF. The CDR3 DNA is TGTGCCAGCAGTCCCCGGACTAGCGGGGGACCCTACGAGCAGTACTTC.

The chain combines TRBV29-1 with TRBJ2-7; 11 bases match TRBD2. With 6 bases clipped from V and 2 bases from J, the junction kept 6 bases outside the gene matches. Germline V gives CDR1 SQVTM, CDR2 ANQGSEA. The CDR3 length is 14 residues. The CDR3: CSVTSGGGAYEQYF. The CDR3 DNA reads TGCAGCGTCACTAGCGGGGGAGGGGCCTACGAGCAGTACTTC.

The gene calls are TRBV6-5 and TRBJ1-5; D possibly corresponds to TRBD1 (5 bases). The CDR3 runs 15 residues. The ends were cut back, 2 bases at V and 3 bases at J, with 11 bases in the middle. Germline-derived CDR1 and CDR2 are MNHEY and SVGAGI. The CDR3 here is CASSYDGASNQPQHF. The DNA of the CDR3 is TGTGCCAGCAGTTACGATGGGGCGTCCAATCAGCCCCAGCATTTT.

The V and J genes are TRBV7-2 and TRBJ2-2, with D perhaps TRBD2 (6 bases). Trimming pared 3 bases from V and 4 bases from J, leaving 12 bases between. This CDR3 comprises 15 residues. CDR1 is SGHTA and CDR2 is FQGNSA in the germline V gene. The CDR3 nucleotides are TGTGCCAGCAGCTTTCCGGGACTCGGCACCGGGGAGCTGTTTTTT. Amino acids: CASSFPGLGTGELFF.

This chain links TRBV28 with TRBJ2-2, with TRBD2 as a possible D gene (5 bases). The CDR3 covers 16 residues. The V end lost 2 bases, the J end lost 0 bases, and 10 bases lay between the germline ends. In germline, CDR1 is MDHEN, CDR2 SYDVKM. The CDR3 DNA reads TGTGCCAGCAGTTTACGGCTAGCTGCGAACACCGGGGAGCTGTTTTTT. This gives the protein CASSLRLAANTGELFF.

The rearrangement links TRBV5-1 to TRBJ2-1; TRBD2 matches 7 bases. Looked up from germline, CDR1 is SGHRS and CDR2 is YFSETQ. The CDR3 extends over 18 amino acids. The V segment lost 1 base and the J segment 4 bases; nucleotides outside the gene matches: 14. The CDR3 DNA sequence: TGCGCCAGCAGCTTGTGGCCAGCAGGCGGGACTAAATACAATGAGCAGTTCTTC. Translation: CASSLWPAGGTKYNEQFF.